These 15 T cell receptor beta chains were all obtained from the same sample, sequenced in a study of T cell responses to AZD1222 COVID-19 vaccine. This table comes from immunoSEQ multiplex PCR, and its TCRdb copy is limited to in-frame clones, with some not included. The data show about 110,000 clones, about 88% seen once. The sample consisted of peripheral blood, taken on day 0 of AZD1222 vaccination. These receptors were obtained from an adult in good health.

This chain joins TRBV6-5 and TRBJ1-5, with D hard to call. Germline lookup yields CDR1 MNHEY and CDR2 SVGAGI. V dropped 6 bases and J dropped 0 bases, with 12 bases sitting between them. CDR3 length equals 15 residues. Written as DNA, the CDR3 is TGTGCCAGCAGCTTTGGACGGTATAGCAATCAGCCCCAGCATTTT. This translates into CASSFGRYSNQPQHF.

This chain links TRBV10-2 with TRBJ2-5, with D tentatively TRBD2 (5 bases). Between the trimmed V and J ends, which lost 3 bases and 5 bases, there was a span of 7 bases. Per the germline V gene, CDR1 is WSHSY and CDR2 is SAAADI. This CDR3 spans 12 amino acids. The DNA for the CDR3 is TGCGCCAGCAGTGAACGGAGGGAGACCCAGTACTTC. Translation gives CASSERRETQYF.

The rearrangement joins TRBV18 to TRBJ2-7, with TRBD2 matching 12 bases. Germline V gene lookup returns CDR1 KGHSH and CDR2 LQKENI. The CDR3 length is 16 residues. The J segment lost 6 bases and the V segment lost 3 bases, leaving 9 bases of the junction unmatched. The CDR3 region is CASSPWTSGTYAEQYF. As DNA, the CDR3 is TGTGCCAGCTCACCCTGGACTAGCGGGACCTACGCCGAGCAGTACTTC.

The V and J genes are TRBV28 and TRBJ1-4; perhaps TRBD1 as D (6 bases). The CDR3 totals 14 residues. Germline V gives CDR1 MDHEN, CDR2 SYDVKM. V was trimmed by 8 bases and J by 8 bases, leaving 18 bases between them. CDR3 sequence: CASCDRSMGEKLFF. As DNA, the CDR3 is TGTGCCAGCTGTGACAGGTCGATGGGGGAAAAACTGTTTTTT. Using reference TRBV28 and TRBJ1-4 for the parts outside the CDR3, the full variable domain is DVKVTQSSRYLVKRTGEKVFLECVQDMDHENMFWYRQDPGLGLRLIYFSYDVKMKEKGDIPEGYSVSREKKERFSLILESASTNQTSMYLCASCDRSMGEKLFFGSGTQLSVL.

The V call is TRBV29-1, the J call TRBJ1-1; TRBD1 might be the D (6 bases). This CDR3 has 13 residues. Trimming stripped 5 bases from V and 4 bases from J, with 14 bases between. The germline V gene has CDR1 SQVTM and CDR2 ANQGSEA. The CDR3 DNA reads TGCAGCGTTACAAACAGGGTCGGCACTGAAGCTTTCTTT. The encoded protein is CSVTNRVGTEAFF. The whole variable domain, remainder taken from reference TRBV29-1 and TRBJ1-1, is SAVISQKPSRDICQRGTSLTIQCQVDSQVTMMFWYRQQPGQSLTLIATANQGSEATYESGFVIDKFPISRPNLTFSTLTVSNMSPEDSSIYLCSVTNRVGTEAFFGQGTRLTVV.

DNA for the CDR3: TGTGCCAGCAGCTCGGGACTAGCGGGACTTGGAGTCTACGAGCAGTACTTC. It codes for CASSSGLAGLGVYEQYF. The V gene is TRBV28, the J gene TRBJ2-7; 13 bases are a match to TRBD2. V trimming: 6 bases; J trimming: 3 bases; junction bases outside the gene matches: 11. The germline CDR1 and CDR2 sequences are MDHEN and SYDVKM. The CDR3 is 17 residues long.

This chain links TRBV13 with TRBJ2-7, with a possible D match to TRBD1 (6 bases). CDR1 PRHDT and CDR2 FYEKMQ come from the germline V gene (reference sequence). Trimming pared 6 bases from V and 0 bases from J, leaving 9 bases between. CDR3 length: 13 residues. CDR3 protein: CASRDSDSYEQYF. The DNA of the CDR3 is TGTGCCAGCAGGGACAGCGACTCCTACGAGCAGTACTTC.

This chain connects TRBV12-3 or TRBV12-4 to TRBJ1-1, with 8 positions matching TRBD1. The CDR3 has 12 amino acids. With V trimmed by 5 bases and J by 6 bases, 2 bases remained unmatched. The CDR3 nucleotides are TGTGCCAGCAGTCCGACAGGGGCTGAAGCTTTCTTT. This gives the protein CASSPTGAEAFF.

The CDR3 DNA reads TGTGCCAGCAGCGTAGCCGCGGACAGCGCCTACGAGCAGTACTTC. Its protein is CASSVAADSAYEQYF. This rearrangement joins TRBV9 to TRBJ2-7; D possibly corresponds to TRBD1 (6 bases). Trimming took off 0 bases at V and 2 bases at J, with 12 bases between the two ends. Germline loops: CDR1 SGDLS, CDR2 YYNGEE. The CDR3 is 15 amino acids.

Only one count was recorded for this clone. The CDR3 loop is CASSISIYNEQFF. The CDR3 nucleotides read TGTGCCAGTAGTATTTCTATTTACAATGAGCAGTTCTTC. This rearrangement joins TRBV19 to TRBJ2-1; D uncertain. This CDR3 region has 13 residues. Germline-derived CDR1 and CDR2 are LNHDA and SQIVND (reference sequence). V lost 3 bases and J lost 4, with 7 bases in between. Filled out from reference TRBV19 and TRBJ2-1, the complete variable domain reads DGGITQSPKYLFRKEGQNVTLSCEQNLNHDAMYWYRQDPGQGLRLIYYSQIVNDFQKGDIAEGYSVSREKKESFPLTVTSAQKNPTAFYLCASSISIYNEQFFGPGTRLTVL.

The rearrangement joins TRBV5-4 to TRBJ1-1; D is unresolved. This CDR3 is 14 amino acids long. Germline values: CDR1 SGHNT, CDR2 YYREEE (reference sequence). Trimming took off 0 bases at V and 2 bases at J, with 8 bases between the two ends. The CDR3 nucleotides are TGTGCCAGCAGCTTGGCGCGGGCCAACACTGAAGCTTTCTTT. This gives the protein CASSLARANTEAFF.

The CDR3 coding sequence is TGTGCCAGCAGGCAACCCGGGACAGGGGATTACGAGCAGTACTTC. This translates into CASRQPGTGDYEQYF. This chain links TRBV7-6 with TRBJ2-7; 10 positions match TRBD1. Looked up from germline, CDR1 is SGHVS and CDR2 is FNYEAQ. This CDR3 is built from 15 residues. V lost 6 bases, J lost 4 bases, and 9 bases stayed unmatched.

The V gene is TRBV3-1 (or the pseudogene TRBV3-2), the J gene TRBJ2-5; 11 bases align to TRBD1. The germline gives CDR1 LGHDT, CDR2 YNNKEL (reference sequence). V shed 4 bases, J shed 5 bases, and the junction held 6 bases outside the gene matches. The CDR3 extends over 15 amino acids. CDR3 region: CASSRPDRGRETQYF. CDR3 nucleotides: TGTGCCAGCAGCCGCCCGGACAGGGGGCGGGAGACCCAGTACTTC.

Only one count was recorded for this clone. The chain joins TRBV21-1 to TRBJ2-3; TRBD2 is the table's D call, not checked against the DNA. TRBV21-1 has pseudogene status. There are 16 residues in the CDR3. The chain's CDR3 is CASSSGSTAGVDTQYF. CDR3 DNA: TGTGCCAGCAGCAGTGGGTCCACCGCGGGGGTAGATACGCAGTATTTT.

The chain uses TRBV5-1 and TRBJ1-2, with TRBD1 identical over 7 bases. The germline V gene encodes CDR1 SGHRS and CDR2 YFSETQ. V was pared by 4 bases and J by 2 bases, with 14 bases of the junction left unmatched. The CDR3 has 17 amino acids. CDR3 DNA sequence: TGCGCCAGCAGCCCTCGACAGGGAGCGTCCCAAAACTATGGCTACACCTTC. Translated: CASSPRQGASQNYGYTF.